This T cell receptor beta chain was profiled in a study of T-cell reconstitution after alpha-beta-depleted transplantation in children. This clonotype turned up a few times. The library targeted TCRbeta and was prepared with unique molecular identifiers. TCRdb re-derived calls from the PCR reads in MiXCR, one entry per CDR3 protein. The data contain roughly 350,000 distinct CDR3 sequences, 10% of them singletons. Per germline, CDR1 SGHTA and CDR2 FQGNSA. The CDR3 has 15 residues. The V gene lost 4 bases and the J gene lost 3 bases, with 13 bases spanning the gap. The input for sequencing was PBMCs from the stem cell graft donor, taken from the stem cell graft. This chain links TRBV7-2 with TRBJ1-5; perhaps TRBD1 as D (6 bases). The TCR comes from a human donor who donated a stem cell graft to a child with acute lymphoblastic leukemia. The CDR3 sequence is CASSSFSGDNQPQHF. DNA of the CDR3: TGTGCCAGCAGCTCCTTTTCAGGGGACAATCAGCCCCAGCATTTT.